The 26 T cell receptor beta chains listed next were all sequenced from one sample in a study of OX40 agonist ivuxolimab in advanced cancers. Repertoires were generated with immunoSEQ multiplex PCR, while TCRdb's copy carries only in-frame clones and drops some. This table holds some 46,000 clones, around nine tenths found once. The specimen comprised CD4+ or CD8+ T cells sorted from blood, sampled in a trial of the OX40 agonist ivuxolimab. The source is an adult with an advanced solid tumor such as melanoma, head and neck, liver or kidney cancer.

This chain's CDR3 is CAELAAATDTQYF. The CDR3 DNA reads TGCGCGGAACTAGCGGCCGCCACAGATACGCAGTATTTT. The chain has TRBV10-2 and TRBJ2-3; TRBD2 agrees at 8 bases. The CDR3 covers 13 residues. Germline CDR1 is WSHSY and CDR2 is SAAADI.

The chain carries TRBV6-6 and TRBJ2-7; 12 bases are a match to TRBD1. The ends lost 2 bases at V and 5 bases at J; junction bases unmatched: 1. CDR3 size: 14 residues. The V gene's germline CDR1 is MNHNY and CDR2 SVGAGI (reference sequence). This CDR3 reads CASSYGTGGDEQYF. The CDR3, as DNA: TGTGCCAGCAGTTACGGGACAGGGGGCGACGAGCAGTACTTC.

The chain uses TRBV12-5 and TRBJ2-1; D is perhaps TRBD2 (5 bases). Germline-derived CDR1 and CDR2 are LGHNT and FRNRAP. The CDR3 is 20 residues long. The V gene lost 0 bases and the J gene lost 2 bases, with 23 bases spanning the gap. The CDR3 DNA sequence: TGTGCTAGTGGTTTGGTACCCATTGCGGGTGTAAGACAAACCTACAATGAGCAGTTCTTC. Translating gives CASGLVPIAGVRQTYNEQFF.

The V gene is TRBV30, the J gene TRBJ1-4; perhaps TRBD1 as D (5 bases). Germline V gene lookup returns CDR1 GTSNPN and CDR2 SVGIG (reference sequence). V lost 0 bases to trimming and J lost 8 bases, with 16 bases between them. The CDR3 loop spans 15 amino acids. The CDR3 bases are TGTGCCTGGAGTGTAAAATACCAGGGACTAGAAAAACTGTTTTTT. Protein product: CAWSVKYQGLEKLFF.

The chain is built from TRBV4-2 and TRBJ1-1; perhaps TRBD1 as D (5 bases). The CDR3 sequence is 17 residues long. Germline CDR1 is LGHNA and CDR2 is YNFKEQ. V was trimmed by 2 bases and J by 1 base, leaving 17 bases between them. CDR3 sequence (DNA): TGTGCCAGCAGCCAACCCCTAGGGACCGAGAAGAACACTGAAGCTTTCTTT. Residues: CASSQPLGTEKNTEAFF.

The CDR3 coding sequence is TGTGCCAGCGGTGGGACCAAAAACATTCAGTACTTC. It is translated as CASGGTKNIQYF. The chain is built from TRBV2 and TRBJ2-4; D is ambiguous. Between the trimmed V and J ends, which lost 8 bases and 2 bases, there was a span of 7 bases. This CDR3 comprises 12 residues. CDR1 is SNHLY and CDR2 is FYNNEI in the germline V gene.

The V gene is TRBV10-2, the J gene TRBJ2-5; D is perhaps TRBD1 (6 bases). The tail of the sequence fits TRBJ2-7 better, so the J call may be wrong. CDR3 length: 14 amino acids. Germline lookup yields CDR1 WSHSY and CDR2 SAAADI. For the CDR3, the DNA is TGCGCCAGCAGCGGAGGACAGCTTGACTACGAGCAGTACTTC. It translates to CASSGGQLDYEQYF.

The chain is built from TRBV11-3 and TRBJ2-1, with D hard to call. The V end was cut by 4 bases, the J end by 8 bases, with 12 bases between. The CDR3 is made up of 13 amino acids. CDR1 and CDR2 (germline): SGHNT, YENEEA. This CDR3 reads CASSSDAPHEQFF. The CDR3 DNA reads TGTGCCAGCAGCTCCGACGCCCCCCATGAGCAGTTCTTC.

CDR3 nucleotide sequence: TGTGCCAGCAGTTTTCAAGATTCCTCTGGAAACACCATATATTTT. It codes for CASSFQDSSGNTIYF. The chain has TRBV28 and TRBJ1-3; D is unclear. The CDR3 covers 15 residues. Germline assignment: CDR1 MDHEN and CDR2 SYDVKM. The V and J ends lost 3 bases and 0 bases respectively, with 9 bases between them.

The V call is TRBV6-5, the J call TRBJ1-1; D possibly corresponds to TRBD1 (5 bases). CDR1 MNHEY and CDR2 SVGAGI come from the germline V gene. V was trimmed by 8 bases and J by 0 bases, leaving 7 bases between them. This CDR3 is built from 12 residues. In DNA, the CDR3 is TGTGCCAGCGGACAAGTGAACACTGAAGCTTTCTTT. Translating it yields CASGQVNTEAFF.

This clone was seen only a few times. The CDR3 DNA is TGTGCCATCAGGGGGACAGGGACGAACACCGGGGAGCTGTTTTTT. Amino acid sequence: CAIRGTGTNTGELFF. V and J are TRBV10-3 and TRBJ2-2, with 9 bases identical to TRBD1. CDR1 is ENHRY, CDR2 SYGVKD, per germline. V shed 6 bases, J shed 0 bases, and the junction held 2 bases outside the gene matches. The CDR3 is 15 residues long.

This chain connects TRBV5-1 to TRBJ1-2; 7 bases fit TRBD1. Germline V gives CDR1 SGHRS, CDR2 YFSETQ. V lost 2 bases to trimming and J lost 6 bases; unmatched junction nucleotides: 4. The CDR3 has 13 residues. The DNA of the CDR3 is TGCGCCAGCAGCTTTAGGGGGCTCAATGGCTACACCTTC. Protein product: CASSFRGLNGYTF.

The rearrangement links TRBV27 to TRBJ1-6, with D possibly TRBD1 on 6 matching bases. The germline V and J ends were trimmed by 5 bases and 7 bases, with 21 bases remaining between them. Looked up from germline, CDR1 is MNHEY and CDR2 is SMNVEV (reference sequence). This CDR3 spans 17 amino acids. The CDR3 sequence is CASSPTNTQGLNSPLHF. The CDR3 nucleotides are TGTGCCAGCAGTCCGACAAACACACAGGGACTCAATTCACCCCTCCACTTT.

This rearrangement joins TRBV6-5 to TRBJ2-5; D perhaps matches TRBD2 (5 bases). V was shortened by 4 bases and J by 5 bases, with 17 bases between the two germline ends. The CDR3 sequence is 15 residues long. The V gene's germline CDR1 is MNHEY and CDR2 SVGAGI. The CDR3 here is CASSLFGSRGETQYF. CDR3 bases: TGTGCCAGCAGTTTATTCGGCTCCCGAGGGGAGACCCAGTACTTC.

The table lists this clone with many counts. The J gene is TRBJ2-7, the V gene TRBV6-6; D perhaps matches TRBD2 (7 bases). Germline V gene data show CDR1 as MNHNY and CDR2 as SVGAGI (reference sequence). Deletions cut 7 bases from V and 6 bases from J, with 13 bases between. CDR3 length: 12 residues. The CDR3 DNA is TGTGCCAGCACACAGGGAGGGCGCGAGCAGTACTTC. This encodes CASTQGGREQYF.

For the CDR3, the DNA is TGTGCCAGCAGACTAGCGGGAGCTTCTAGAACCGGGGAGCTGTTTTTT. This sequence encodes CASRLAGASRTGELFF. The J gene is TRBJ2-2, the V gene TRBV27; 11 bases map to TRBD2. The V gene's germline CDR1 is MNHEY and CDR2 SMNVEV (reference sequence). This CDR3 is built from 16 residues. V dropped 6 bases and J dropped 5; count of bases not matched to a gene: 8.

The chain carries TRBV7-7 and TRBJ2-6; D not certain. Looked up from germline, CDR1 is SSHAT and CDR2 is FNYEAQ (reference sequence). The germline V and J ends were trimmed by 5 bases and 5 bases, with 22 bases remaining between them. CDR3 size: 18 residues. Here the CDR3 DNA reads TGTGCCAGCAGCCGATTTAGAGTGCCACAAAGTCGGGCCAACGTCCTGACTTTC. Protein sequence: CASSRFRVPQSRANVLTF.

The chain combines TRBV19 with TRBJ1-1; weak D call: TRBD1 (5 bases). V shed 6 bases and J shed 1 base, with 12 bases lying between them. This CDR3 region has 14 residues. CDR1 and CDR2 from the germline V gene are LNHDA and SQIVND (reference sequence). The DNA of the CDR3 is TGTGCCAGTAGCACCGGGACCCCGAACACTGAAGCTTTCTTT. Protein product: CASSTGTPNTEAFF.

V usage is TRBV7-8 and J usage is TRBJ1-6; possible D gene TRBD1, 6 bases. Deletions cut 3 bases from V and 9 bases from J, with 9 bases between. Germline CDR1 is SGHVS and CDR2 is FQNEAQ. This CDR3 spans 13 amino acids. CDR3 region: CASSFRTVSPLHF. For the CDR3, the DNA is TGTGCCAGCAGCTTCCGGACAGTTTCACCCCTCCACTTT.

The chain links TRBV27 to TRBJ1-3; TRBD1 is a possible D gene (5 bases). The germline gives CDR1 MNHEY, CDR2 SMNVEV (reference sequence). The V and J ends lost 3 bases and 2 bases respectively, with 14 bases between them. The CDR3 is 16 amino acids. The chain's CDR3 is CASSLQQGRTGNTIYF. As DNA, the CDR3 is TGTGCCAGCAGTTTGCAGCAGGGAAGGACTGGAAACACCATATATTTT.

The genes are TRBV28 and TRBJ2-6, with 8 bases fitting TRBD1. This CDR3 has 17 amino acids. Germline CDR1 MDHEN, CDR2 SYDVKM. J gave up 1 base and V 2 bases, and 4 bases lay outside the gene matches. The CDR3 sequence: CASSLGQGWSGANVLTF. Written as DNA, the CDR3 is TGTGCCAGCAGTTTAGGACAGGGTTGGTCTGGGGCCAACGTCCTGACTTTC.

The chain carries TRBV27 and TRBJ2-7, with D maybe TRBD1 (6 bases). This CDR3 comprises 15 residues. The V gene lost 3 bases and the J gene lost 7 bases, with 19 bases spanning the gap. Germline-derived CDR1 and CDR2 are MNHEY and SMNVEV (reference sequence). The CDR3 nucleotides are TGTGCCAGCAGTTTGGTACGTCAGGGGAAAAGGGAGCAGTACTTC. Protein: CASSLVRQGKREQYF.

With respect to this clone: The junction departs from germline at one end; a sequencing error may be responsible. This chain connects TRBV2 to TRBJ2-1, with 9 bases identical to TRBD1. This CDR3 region has 13 residues. Germline assignment: CDR1 SNHLY and CDR2 FYNNEI. CDR3 bases: TGTGCTAGCAGTGATGGGACAGGGTATCGGCAGTTCTTC. It specifies CASSDGTGYRQFF.

Turning to this clone: A far more abundant clone sits one base away, making this likely a read error. The V gene is TRBV30, the J gene TRBJ1-2; possibly TRBD1 for D (5 bases). With 2 bases removed from V and 7 bases from J, the gap between germline ends came to 14 bases. Germline V CDR1 and CDR2: GTSNPN, SVGIG (reference sequence). The CDR3 consists of 13 residues. Written as DNA, the CDR3 is TGTGCCTGGAGTTGGGGACGTTACTGTGGCTACACCTTC. It is translated as CAWSWGRYCGYTF.

V usage is TRBV6-4 and J usage is TRBJ2-5; D unresolved. In germline, CDR1 is MRHNA, CDR2 SNTAGT. The V gene lost 5 bases and the J gene lost 7 bases, with 17 bases spanning the gap. This CDR3 region has 14 residues. As DNA, the CDR3 is TGTGCCAGCAGTCCGTCGTCCACCATGTCGACCCAGTACTTC. It translates to CASSPSSTMSTQYF.

This clone ranks as medium-sized. The chain carries TRBV30 and TRBJ1-1; no clear D gene. Germline loops: CDR1 GTSNPN, CDR2 SVGIG (reference sequence). This CDR3 has 13 residues. V gave up 3 bases and J gave up 8 bases, with 16 bases separating them. The chain's CDR3 is CAWSRHSPAEAFF. The CDR3 nucleotides are TGTGCCTGGAGCAGACATTCCCCCGCCGAAGCTTTCTTT.